This passage covers 17 T cell receptor beta chains from one sample sequenced in a study of blood T cell repertoires in COVID-19. Only in-frame clones appear in the TCRdb table, and some are missing; sequencing was by immunoSEQ multiplex PCR. The table includes about 160,000 clones, approximately 86% detected once. The specimen sequenced was peripheral blood. These receptors originate from a woman at least 80 years old with active or convalescent COVID-19.

This clone was counted a few times. The rearrangement links TRBV5-1 to TRBJ2-7; D might be TRBD2 (6 bases). V shed 0 bases and J shed 5 bases, with 12 bases lying between them. The V gene's germline CDR1 is SGHRS and CDR2 YFSETQ. CDR3 length: 14 amino acids. The DNA of the CDR3 is TGCGCCAGCAGCTTGGTAGGAGGGCTCCACGAGCAGTACTTC. Protein product: CASSLVGGLHEQYF.

This clone appeared a few times. The chain has TRBV18 and TRBJ1-2, with 7 bases that match TRBD1. The CDR3 is 16 residues long. V lost 3 bases to trimming and J lost 8 bases; unmatched junction nucleotides: 15. Looked up from germline, CDR1 is KGHSH and CDR2 is LQKENI. CDR3: CASSPAGTERLWGYTF. CDR3 DNA: TGTGCCAGCTCACCGGCCGGGACAGAGAGGTTATGGGGCTACACCTTC.

The chain carries TRBV28 and TRBJ2-7; 8 bases line up with TRBD2. The CDR3 runs to 16 residues. V was clipped by 7 bases and J by 2 bases; unmatched bases: 13. Germline V gives CDR1 MDHEN, CDR2 SYDVKM. The CDR3 loop reads CASTFTLSGDTYEQYF. CDR3 bases: TGTGCCAGCACCTTTACTCTTAGCGGGGACACCTACGAGCAGTACTTC.

The chain uses TRBV29-1 and TRBJ2-7; D call uncertain. Germline-derived CDR1 and CDR2 are SQVTM and ANQGSEA. The CDR3 contains 10 residues. V was cut by 7 bases and J by 8 bases, with 12 bases left in between. The CDR3 DNA follows: TGCAGCGGATACTATGGCAAGCAGTACTTC. Its translation is CSGYYGKQYF.

This clone has just one count. This chain joins TRBV18 and TRBJ2-1, with TRBD2 matching over 7 bases. V shed 5 bases and J 5 bases; nucleotides not matched to a gene: 6. CDR1 is KGHSH and CDR2 is LQKENI in the germline V gene. CDR3 size: 14 residues. The CDR3 sequence: CASSVSGGDNEQFF. The CDR3 nucleotides read TGTGCCAGCTCAGTGTCGGGGGGAGACAATGAGCAGTTCTTC.

J is TRBJ2-5 and V is TRBV3-1 (or the pseudogene TRBV3-2), with 7 positions matching TRBD1. With V trimmed by 2 bases and J by 7 bases, 10 bases remained unmatched. Per germline, CDR1 LGHDT and CDR2 YNNKEL (reference sequence). This CDR3 contains 15 residues. CDR3 residues: CASSQRDRLFGTQYF. DNA for the CDR3: TGTGCCAGCAGCCAACGGGACAGACTATTCGGGACCCAGTACTTC.

The genes are TRBV5-1 and TRBJ2-5; D is ambiguous. Deletions cut 0 bases from V and 5 bases from J, with 11 bases between. Germline V gene lookup returns CDR1 SGHRS and CDR2 YFSETQ. This CDR3 region has 14 residues. The CDR3 protein is CASSLGVAEETQYF. The CDR3 DNA follows: TGCGCCAGCAGCTTGGGTGTGGCGGAGGAGACCCAGTACTTC.

This clone was seen only a few times. This chain uses TRBV9 with TRBJ1-3; TRBD1 agrees at 9 bases. CDR1 and CDR2 from the germline V gene are SGDLS and YYNGEE. V was clipped by 0 bases and J by 3 bases; unmatched bases: 7. This CDR3 has 17 amino acids. CDR3 DNA: TGTGCCAGCAGCGTAGGGTGGGACAGGGTTGGTGGAAACACCATATATTTT. It encodes CASSVGWDRVGGNTIYF.

The chain has TRBV6-5 and TRBJ1-2, with TRBD1 identical over 9 bases. The CDR3 loop spans 14 amino acids. The ends lost 6 bases at V and 7 bases at J; junction bases unmatched: 9. CDR1 and CDR2 from the germline V gene are MNHEY and SVGAGI. The CDR3 DNA is TGTGCCAGCAGGGGGGCCGGGACAGGGAGTGGCTACACCTTC. This gives the protein CASRGAGTGSGYTF.

The rearrangement uses TRBV5-1 and TRBJ1-3; 8 bases match TRBD1. CDR1 is SGHRS, CDR2 YFSETQ, per germline. The CDR3 extends over 16 amino acids. V was clipped by 4 bases and J by 1 base; unmatched bases: 7. CDR3 protein: CASSQTGGSSGNTIYF. CDR3 sequence (DNA): TGCGCCAGCAGCCAAACAGGGGGATCGTCTGGAAACACCATATATTTT.

V usage is TRBV27 and J usage is TRBJ2-1; a possible D gene is TRBD2 (6 bases). CDR3 length: 13 amino acids. Trimming took 6 bases from V and 6 from J, leaving 12 bases between them. The V gene's germline CDR1 is MNHEY and CDR2 SMNVEV (reference sequence). The CDR3 is CASSLTRGNEQFF. CDR3 in DNA: TGTGCCAGCAGCCTGACTAGGGGCAATGAGCAGTTCTTC.

Comment on this clone: This sample includes further DNA sequences coding for the same CDR3. The gene calls are TRBV5-1 and TRBJ1-4; D unclear. Germline V gene data show CDR1 as SGHRS and CDR2 as YFSETQ. This CDR3 has 13 amino acids. Between the trimmed V and J ends, which lost 0 bases and 5 bases, there was a span of 5 bases. CDR3 DNA: TGCGCCAGCAGCTTGGCCCCAAATGAAAAACTGTTTTTT. This sequence encodes CASSLAPNEKLFF.

V and J are TRBV18 and TRBJ1-5; TRBD1 matches at 10 bases. This CDR3 is built from 15 residues. Looked up from germline, CDR1 is KGHSH and CDR2 is LQKENI. After removal of 6 bases from V and 7 bases from J, the junction contained 9 bases not matched to a gene. The CDR3 loop reads CASSAGTGVGQPQHF. DNA of the CDR3: TGTGCCAGCTCGGCCGGGACAGGGGTTGGGCAGCCCCAGCATTTT.

The chain uses TRBV5-6 and TRBJ2-1, with 7 positions matching TRBD2. With V trimmed by 6 bases and J by 9 bases, 12 bases remained unmatched. The germline V gene encodes CDR1 SGHDT and CDR2 YYEEEE. The CDR3 covers 14 residues. CDR3 DNA: TGTGCCAGCATGGTCTGGGGCGGGAGTGGTGAGCAGTTCTTC. Amino acid sequence: CASMVWGGSGEQFF.

The CDR3 coding sequence is TGCGCCAGCAGCGCGGGACAGGGGGACCGCCATGAGCAGTTCTTC. Translation: CASSAGQGDRHEQFF. J is TRBJ2-1 and V is TRBV5-1, with 11 bases matching TRBD1. J lost 8 bases, V lost 4 bases, and 8 bases had no gene match. Germline V gives CDR1 SGHRS, CDR2 YFSETQ. The CDR3 sequence is 15 residues long.

The chain recombines TRBV9 with TRBJ1-2; D ambiguous. Germline V gene sequence: CDR1 SGDLS, CDR2 YYNGEE. V was shortened by 0 bases and J by 4 bases, with 7 bases between the two germline ends. The CDR3 consists of 13 residues. CDR3 sequence (DNA): TGTGCCAGCAGCGTAGATATCTCCTATGGCTACACCTTC. Residues: CASSVDISYGYTF.

The genes are TRBV20-1 and TRBJ1-5; D not resolved. This CDR3 has 12 residues. The V end was cut by 3 bases, the J end by 5 bases, with 8 bases between. Germline lookup yields CDR1 DFQATT and CDR2 SNEGSKA (reference sequence). Here the CDR3 DNA reads TGCAGTGCTAGTAGTCAGGATCAGCCCCAGCATTTT. This gives the protein CSASSQDQPQHF.